The present T cell receptor (beta chain) was sequenced within a study of cytomegalovirus exposure and HLA in healthy donors. Study-level information: Counted in an early data release were about 86 million unique TCRs from HLA-typed donors.

The junction had 6 bases not matched to a gene; V was cut back by 3 bases and J by 9 bases. The CDR3 covers 14 residues. Germline-derived CDR1 and CDR2 are SGHDN and FVKESK. The study's findings and limits: Reports state that TCR beta sequences accurately predicted most subjects' HLA-A and HLA-B alleles. Analyses of presence and absence presupposed an approximately uniform sequencing depth across donors.

Worth noting for this clone: As yet, its antigen is unknown.

PCR employed 60 Vbeta and 13 Jbeta primers. Using immunoSEQ multiplex PCR, the repertoire was profiled, and TCRdb retains in-frame clones only, with some absent. This repertoire shows some 110,000 clones, roughly three fifths found once; its top ten account for more than 6.5%. The chain carries TRBV14 and TRBJ2-1, with 9 positions matching TRBD2. The sequencing input was PBMCs. The sequence came from a middle-aged woman in good health and CMV-seropositive. The CDR3, as DNA: TGTGCCAGCAGCCAGGCCGGGACTAGCAGTGAGCAGTTCTTC. This codes for CASSQAGTSSEQFF.